The 15 T cell receptor beta chains listed next were all sequenced from one sample in a study of blood T cells in healthy people across ages. The second PCR ran about 6 to 12 cycles with a sample-barcoded 5' primer and J-beta primers. Via MiXCR, TCRdb re-called the 5' RACE reads, giving one row per CDR3 protein. The table has more than 1,000,000 distinct CDR3 sequences, approximately 26% seen once. Another study also made use of these data, one on T cells of mothers and their children.

Material: blood. These receptor sequences come from a girl aged 2-10 years in good health.

This clonotype showed up just a few times. This chain connects TRBV7-8 to TRBJ1-1; TRBD1 agrees at 7 bases. CDR3 length: 14 residues. Germline V gives CDR1 SGHVS, CDR2 FQNEAQ. J gave up 5 bases and V 5 bases, and 8 bases lay outside the gene matches. DNA of the CDR3: TGTGCCAGCAGCCCCCAGGACAGGAGAACTGAAGCTTTCTTT. Translation: CASSPQDRRTEAFF.

This clonotype showed up just a few times. This chain joins TRBV2 and TRBJ2-5, with 13 positions matching TRBD2. V lost 6 bases and J lost 4; bases outside the gene matches: 11. The germline CDR1 and CDR2 sequences are SNHLY and FYNNEI. There are 17 residues in the CDR3. The CDR3 DNA reads TGTGCCAGCAGCGGAACTAGCGGGAGGGCCGTCATAGAGACCCAGTACTTC. It specifies CASSGTSGRAVIETQYF.

The chain combines TRBV4-3 with TRBJ2-3; 8 bases match TRBD1. Germline V gives CDR1 LGHNA, CDR2 YSLEER. Unmatched junction bases numbered 7, after V lost 1 base and J lost 1 base. The CDR3 has 17 residues. CDR3: CASSQALQGVGTDTQYF. DNA for the CDR3: TGCGCCAGCAGCCAAGCTTTACAGGGGGTAGGCACAGATACGCAGTATTTT.

V and J are TRBV7-9 and TRBJ2-5, with 10 bases fitting TRBD2. The CDR3 runs 16 residues. V dropped 5 bases and J dropped 0; count of bases not matched to a gene: 6. Germline V gene data show CDR1 as SEHNR and CDR2 as FQNEAQ (reference sequence). The chain's CDR3 is CASSLGTSAYQETQYF. In DNA, the CDR3 is TGTGCCAGCAGCCTAGGGACTAGCGCGTACCAAGAGACCCAGTACTTC.

The rearrangement joins TRBV10-3 to TRBJ1-1; the D gene is possibly TRBD1 (5 bases). Trimming left V 2 bases short and J 5 bases short, with 12 bases between. The CDR3 is made up of 14 amino acids. Germline-derived CDR1 and CDR2 are ENHRY and SYGVKD. CDR3 amino acids: CAISERGGGTEAFF. The CDR3 DNA reads as TGTGCCATCAGTGAGCGGGGGGGAGGGACTGAAGCTTTCTTT.

The chain has TRBV20-1 and TRBJ2-1; 7 positions match TRBD2. CDR1 and CDR2 from the germline V gene are DFQATT and SNEGSKA (reference sequence). The CDR3 consists of 16 residues. V was pared by 5 bases and J by 0 bases, with 10 bases of the junction left unmatched. The DNA of the CDR3 is TGCAGTGCTCCCCTTGGGCTAGCGGCCTCCTACAATGAGCAGTTCTTC. Translating gives CSAPLGLAASYNEQFF.

The sample holds a few counts of this clonotype. The genes are TRBV24-1 and TRBJ2-5, with 10 bases fitting TRBD2. The CDR3 is 16 residues long. J gave up 2 bases and V 1 base, and 3 bases lay outside the gene matches. Germline V CDR1 and CDR2: KGHDR, SFDVKD. The CDR3 coding sequence is TGTGCCACCAGTGATTTTCTAGCGGGGGAGCAAGAGACCCAGTACTTC. Encoded protein: CATSDFLAGEQETQYF.

The J gene is TRBJ1-1, the V gene TRBV19; D gene ambiguous. Germline loops: CDR1 LNHDA, CDR2 SQIVND (reference sequence). This CDR3 has 12 residues. V was trimmed by 9 bases and J by 6 bases, leaving 14 bases between them. CDR3 amino acids: CASGGFVSEAFF. The CDR3 DNA is TGTGCCAGCGGAGGGTTTGTTTCTGAAGCTTTCTTT.

The chain joins TRBV7-3 to TRBJ2-1, with D possibly matching TRBD2 (6 bases). Germline CDR1 and CDR2: SGHTA and FQGTGA. CDR3 length: 15 amino acids. Trimming took off 5 bases at V and 4 bases at J, with 15 bases between the two ends. CDR3 sequence reads: CASSAIVGGYNEQFF. Written as DNA, the CDR3 is TGTGCCAGCAGCGCCATAGTGGGGGGTTACAATGAGCAGTTCTTC.

This clonotype was seen a few times. V and J are TRBV7-6 and TRBJ1-4; D gene ambiguous. Germline lookup yields CDR1 SGHVS and CDR2 FNYEAQ. With 3 bases removed from V and 0 bases from J, the gap between germline ends came to 11 bases. This CDR3 comprises 16 residues. Here the CDR3 DNA reads TGTGCCAGCAGCTTCACTCCCCCGACAACTAATGAAAAACTGTTTTTT. This encodes CASSFTPPTTNEKLFF.

This sequence joins TRBV7-9 and TRBJ2-7; maybe TRBD2 (5 bases). In germline, CDR1 is SEHNR, CDR2 FQNEAQ (reference sequence). The CDR3 has 12 amino acids. V lost 5 bases, J lost 6 bases, and 11 bases lay in between. CDR3 coding DNA: TGTGCCAGCAGCCCCATTCGGGGCGAGCAGTACTTC. This translates into CASSPIRGEQYF.

This clonotype has only a few counts. Sequence at one end of the junction differs from germline and may be a read error. As DNA, the CDR3 is TGTGCCAGCAGTGAGCTAGCGGGAGTTCAGTGCTTC. Translating it yields CASSELAGVQCF. The V gene is TRBV6-1, the J gene TRBJ2-4; 10 bases agree with TRBD2. This CDR3 comprises 12 residues. Looked up from germline, CDR1 is MNHNS and CDR2 is SASEGT.

The rearrangement links TRBV12-3 or TRBV12-4 to TRBJ1-5; D not resolved. The CDR3 covers 11 residues. V lost 6 bases, J lost 9 bases, and 9 bases lay in between. CDR3 bases: TGTGCCAGCAGCCGCTCCGGGCCCCAGCATTTT. This codes for CASSRSGPQHF.

The genes are TRBV15 and TRBJ2-5; TRBD1 aligns across 9 bases. Germline V gives CDR1 LNHNV, CDR2 YYDKDF (reference sequence). With 1 base clipped from V and 2 bases from J, the junction kept 5 bases outside the gene matches. The length of the CDR3 is 16 residues. CDR3 residues: CATSRVGGQGQETQYF. CDR3 bases: TGTGCCACCAGCAGAGTTGGGGGACAGGGTCAAGAGACCCAGTACTTC.

This clonotype was found a few times. The chain uses TRBV6-5 and TRBJ2-5; 7 bases map to TRBD2. Matching the DNA end better, TRBJ2-7 makes the J call doubtful. Germline values: CDR1 MNHEY, CDR2 SVGAGI. This CDR3 comprises 14 residues. CDR3 region: CASSYGGDPYEQYF. CDR3 sequence (DNA): TGTGCCAGCAGTTACGGGGGGGACCCCTACGAGCAGTACTTC.